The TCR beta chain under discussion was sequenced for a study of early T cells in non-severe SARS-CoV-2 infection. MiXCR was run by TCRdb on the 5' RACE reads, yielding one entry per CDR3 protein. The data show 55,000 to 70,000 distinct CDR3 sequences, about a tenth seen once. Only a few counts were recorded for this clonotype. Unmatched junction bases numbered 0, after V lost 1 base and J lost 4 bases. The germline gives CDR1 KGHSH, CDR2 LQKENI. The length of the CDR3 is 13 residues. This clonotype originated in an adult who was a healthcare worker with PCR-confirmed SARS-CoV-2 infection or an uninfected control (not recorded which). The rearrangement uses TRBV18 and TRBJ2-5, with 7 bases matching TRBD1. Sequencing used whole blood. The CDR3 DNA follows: TGTGCCAGCTCACCACGACAGGGAGAGACCCAGTACTTC. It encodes CASSPRQGETQYF.